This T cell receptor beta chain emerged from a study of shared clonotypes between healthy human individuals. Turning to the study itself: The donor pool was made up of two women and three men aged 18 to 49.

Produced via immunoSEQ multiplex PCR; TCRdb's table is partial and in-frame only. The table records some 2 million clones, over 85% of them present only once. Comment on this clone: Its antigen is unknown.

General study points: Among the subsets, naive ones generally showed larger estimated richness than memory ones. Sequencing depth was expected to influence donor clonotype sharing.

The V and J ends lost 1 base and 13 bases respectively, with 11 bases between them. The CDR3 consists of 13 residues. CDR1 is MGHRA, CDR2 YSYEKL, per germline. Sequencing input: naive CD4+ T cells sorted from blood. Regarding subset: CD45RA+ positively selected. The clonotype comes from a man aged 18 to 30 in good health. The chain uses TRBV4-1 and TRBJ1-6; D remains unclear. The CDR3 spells CASSQVTLSPLHF. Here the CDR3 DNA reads TGCGCCAGCAGCCAAGTGACCCTCAGCCCCCTCCACTTT.